Sequencing of this T cell receptor (beta chain) was carried out in a study of shared clonotypes between healthy human individuals. Study findings and constraints: Sampling covered nothing but blood. Tissue TCR repertoires likely differ from those found in blood.

The CDR3 runs 14 residues. The germline CDR1 and CDR2 sequences are MNHEY and SMNVEV (reference sequence). V was clipped by 4 bases and J by 3 bases, with 13 bases between them. CD45RO-negative cells were positively selected for CCR7, leaving out terminally differentiated effector memory CD45RA+ cells. On this clone: Antigen unknown.

The assay ran at deep level. Clones were read by immunoSEQ multiplex PCR, and TCRdb kept only the in-frame ones, dropping some. The data show about 800,000 clones, about 96% seen once. The receptor was derived from a man aged 25-40 years in good health. The rearrangement links TRBV27 to TRBJ2-7, with D perhaps matching TRBD1 or TRBD2 (5 bases each). Sequenced material: naive CD8+ T cells sorted from blood. The CDR3 nucleotides read TGTGCCAGCAGTTCCGGGACCATGGGCTACGAGCAGTACTTC. Translated, it gives CASSSGTMGYEQYF.